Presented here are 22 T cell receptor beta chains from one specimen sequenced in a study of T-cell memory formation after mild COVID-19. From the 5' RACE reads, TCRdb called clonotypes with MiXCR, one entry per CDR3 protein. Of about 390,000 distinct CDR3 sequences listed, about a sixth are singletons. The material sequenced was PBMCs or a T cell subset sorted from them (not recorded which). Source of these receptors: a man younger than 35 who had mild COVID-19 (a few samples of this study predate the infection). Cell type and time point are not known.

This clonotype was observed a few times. The DNA of the CDR3 is TGCAGTGCTAGAGCGGGGGGGGCCTACAATGAGCAGTTCTTC. The encoded protein is CSARAGGAYNEQFF. The chain employs TRBV20-1 and TRBJ2-1; 8 bases map to TRBD2. The CDR3 loop spans 14 amino acids. Germline-derived CDR1 and CDR2 are DFQATT and SNEGSKA (reference sequence). The V gene end was trimmed by 1 base and the J gene end by 2 bases; junction bases not matched to a gene: 1.

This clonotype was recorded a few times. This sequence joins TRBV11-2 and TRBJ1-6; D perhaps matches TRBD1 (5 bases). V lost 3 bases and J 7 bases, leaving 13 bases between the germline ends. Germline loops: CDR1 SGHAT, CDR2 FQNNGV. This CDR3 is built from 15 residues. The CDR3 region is CASSLMGGANSPLHF. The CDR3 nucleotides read TGTGCCAGCAGCTTGATGGGAGGGGCAAATTCACCCCTCCACTTT.

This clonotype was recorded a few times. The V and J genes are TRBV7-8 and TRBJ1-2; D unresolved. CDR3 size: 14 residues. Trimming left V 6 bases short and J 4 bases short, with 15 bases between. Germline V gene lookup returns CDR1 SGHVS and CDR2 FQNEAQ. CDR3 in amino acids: CASSLGLTIYGYTF. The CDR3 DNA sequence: TGTGCCAGCAGTCTTGGGCTGACGATCTATGGCTACACCTTC.

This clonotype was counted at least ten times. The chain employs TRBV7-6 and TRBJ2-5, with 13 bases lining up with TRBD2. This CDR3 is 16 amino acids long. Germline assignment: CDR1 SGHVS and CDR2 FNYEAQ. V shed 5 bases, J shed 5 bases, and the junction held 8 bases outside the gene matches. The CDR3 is CASSLLGTSGIETQYF. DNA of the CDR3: TGTGCCAGCAGCCTTCTAGGGACTAGCGGGATCGAGACCCAGTACTTC.

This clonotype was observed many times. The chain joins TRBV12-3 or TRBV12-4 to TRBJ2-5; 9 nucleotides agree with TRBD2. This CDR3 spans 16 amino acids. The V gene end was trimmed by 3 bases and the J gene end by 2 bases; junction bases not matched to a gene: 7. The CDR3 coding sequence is TGTGCCAGCAGTTTCTCACCAGCGGGGGGTCAAGAGACCCAGTACTTC. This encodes CASSFSPAGGQETQYF.

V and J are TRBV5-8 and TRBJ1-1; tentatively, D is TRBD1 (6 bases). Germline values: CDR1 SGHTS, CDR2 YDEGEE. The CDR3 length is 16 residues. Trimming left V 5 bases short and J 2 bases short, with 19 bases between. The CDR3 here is CASREVLRQVNTEAFF. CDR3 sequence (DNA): TGTGCCAGCAGAGAAGTCCTGAGACAGGTCAACACTGAAGCTTTCTTT.

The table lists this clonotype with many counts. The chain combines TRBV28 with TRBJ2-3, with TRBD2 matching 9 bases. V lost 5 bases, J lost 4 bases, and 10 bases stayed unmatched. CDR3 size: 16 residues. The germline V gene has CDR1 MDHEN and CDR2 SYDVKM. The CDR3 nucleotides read TGTGCCAGCAGTCCACAGCTAGCGGGGAGTTCAGATACGCAGTATTTT. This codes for CASSPQLAGSSDTQYF.

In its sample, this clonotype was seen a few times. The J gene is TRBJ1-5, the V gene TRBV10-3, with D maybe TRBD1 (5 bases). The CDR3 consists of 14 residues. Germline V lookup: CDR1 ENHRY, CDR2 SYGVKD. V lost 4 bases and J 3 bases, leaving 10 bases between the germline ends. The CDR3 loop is CAISVGQINQPQHF. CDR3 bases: TGTGCCATCAGTGTGGGGCAGATCAATCAGCCCCAGCATTTT.

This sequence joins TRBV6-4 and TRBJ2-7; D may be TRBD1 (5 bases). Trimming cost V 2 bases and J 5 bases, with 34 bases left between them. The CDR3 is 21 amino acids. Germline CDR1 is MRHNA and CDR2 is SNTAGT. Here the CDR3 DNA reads TGTGCCAGCAGTGACCCCTCCACCGGTGGGGCCCCTGGAAGGATTATACACGAGCAGTACGTC. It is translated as CASSDPSTGGAPGRIIHEQYV.

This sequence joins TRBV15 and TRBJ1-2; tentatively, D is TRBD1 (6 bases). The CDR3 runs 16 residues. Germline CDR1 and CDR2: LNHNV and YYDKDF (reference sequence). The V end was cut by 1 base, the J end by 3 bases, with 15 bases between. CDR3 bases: TGTGCCACCAGCAGAGGTCTACCTCAGGGGTACTATGGCTACACCTTC. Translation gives CATSRGLPQGYYGYTF.

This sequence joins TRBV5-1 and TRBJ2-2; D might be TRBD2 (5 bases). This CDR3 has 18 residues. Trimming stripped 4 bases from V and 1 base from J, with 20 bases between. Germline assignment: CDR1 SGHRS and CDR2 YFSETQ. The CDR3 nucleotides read TGCGCCAGCAGCGGCCTGGGAGCACCGAATCGGAACACCGGGGAGCTGTTTTTT. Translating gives CASSGLGAPNRNTGELFF.

Here the CDR3 reads CASSAWGLTSGGTDTQYF. In DNA form, the CDR3 reads TGTGCCAGCAGCGCGTGGGGGCTGACTAGCGGGGGCACAGATACGCAGTATTTT. The chain combines TRBV7-2 with TRBJ2-3; TRBD2 matches 11 bases. V shed 5 bases and J 1 base; nucleotides not matched to a gene: 11. The CDR3 consists of 18 residues. Germline lookup yields CDR1 SGHTA and CDR2 FQGNSA.

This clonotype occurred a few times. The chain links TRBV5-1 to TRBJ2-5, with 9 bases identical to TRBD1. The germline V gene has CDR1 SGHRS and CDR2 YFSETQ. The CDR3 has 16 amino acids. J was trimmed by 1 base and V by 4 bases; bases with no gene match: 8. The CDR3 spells CASSTTPGQGQETQYF. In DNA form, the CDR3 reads TGCGCCAGCAGCACTACGCCGGGACAGGGCCAAGAGACCCAGTACTTC. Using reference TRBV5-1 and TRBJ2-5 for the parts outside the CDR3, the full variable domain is KAGVTQTPRYLIKTRGQQVTLSCSPISGHRSVSWYQQTPGQGLQFLFEYFSETQRNKGNFPGRFSGRQFSNSRSEMNVSTLELGDSALYLCASSTTPGQGQETQYFGPGTRLLVL.

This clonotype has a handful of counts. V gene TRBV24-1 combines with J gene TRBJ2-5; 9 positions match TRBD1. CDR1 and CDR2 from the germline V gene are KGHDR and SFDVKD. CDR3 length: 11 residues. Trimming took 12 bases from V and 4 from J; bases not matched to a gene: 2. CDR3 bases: TGTGCCCTGACAGGGGGAGAGACCCAGTACTTC. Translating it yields CALTGGETQYF.

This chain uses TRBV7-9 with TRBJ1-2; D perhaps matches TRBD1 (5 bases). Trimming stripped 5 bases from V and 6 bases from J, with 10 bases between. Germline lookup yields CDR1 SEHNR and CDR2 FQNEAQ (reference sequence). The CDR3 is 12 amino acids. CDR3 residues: CASSPGGDGYTF. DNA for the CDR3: TGTGCCAGCAGCCCAGGAGGGGATGGCTACACCTTC. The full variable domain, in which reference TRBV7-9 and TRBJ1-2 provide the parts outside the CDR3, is DTGVSQNPRHKITKRGQNVTFRCDPISEHNRLYWYRQTLGQGPEFLTYFQNEAQLEKSRLLSDRFSAERPKGSFSTLEIQRTEQGDSAMYLCASSPGGDGYTFGSGTRLTVV.

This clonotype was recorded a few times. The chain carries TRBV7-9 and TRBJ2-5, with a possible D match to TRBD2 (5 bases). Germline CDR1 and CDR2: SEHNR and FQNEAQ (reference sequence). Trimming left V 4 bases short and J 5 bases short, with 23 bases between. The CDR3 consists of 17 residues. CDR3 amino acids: CASSSAPVASWSETQYF. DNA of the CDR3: TGTGCCAGCAGCTCGGCCCCCGTCGCTAGCTGGTCGGAGACCCAGTACTTC. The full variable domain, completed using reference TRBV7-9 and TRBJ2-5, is DTGVSQNPRHKITKRGQNVTFRCDPISEHNRLYWYRQTLGQGPEFLTYFQNEAQLEKSRLLSDRFSAERPKGSFSTLEIQRTEQGDSAMYLCASSSAPVASWSETQYFGPGTRLLVL.

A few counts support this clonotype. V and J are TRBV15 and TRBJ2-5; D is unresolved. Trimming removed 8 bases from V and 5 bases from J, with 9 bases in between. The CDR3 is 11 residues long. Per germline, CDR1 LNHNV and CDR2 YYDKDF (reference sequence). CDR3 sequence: CATSPRETQYF. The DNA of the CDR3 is TGTGCCACCTCCCCCCGCGAGACCCAGTACTTC. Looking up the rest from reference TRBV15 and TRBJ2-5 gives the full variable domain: DAMVIQNPRYQVTQFGKPVTLSCSQTLNHNVMYWYQQKSSQAPKLLFHYYDKDFNNEADTPDNFQSRRPNTSFCFLDIRSPGLGDTAMYLCATSPRETQYFGPGTRLLVL.

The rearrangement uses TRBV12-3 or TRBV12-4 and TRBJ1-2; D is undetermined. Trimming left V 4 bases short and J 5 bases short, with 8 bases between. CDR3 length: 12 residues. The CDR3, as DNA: TGTGCCAGCAGTTCCTATGGATATGGCTACACCTTC. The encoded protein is CASSSYGYGYTF.

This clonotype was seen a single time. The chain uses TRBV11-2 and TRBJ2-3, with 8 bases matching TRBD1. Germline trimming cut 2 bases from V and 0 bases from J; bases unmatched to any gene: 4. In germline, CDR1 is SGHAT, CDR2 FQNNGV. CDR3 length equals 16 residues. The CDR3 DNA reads TGTGCCAGCAGCTTATCGGACAGGGAGAGCACAGATACGCAGTATTTT. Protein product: CASSLSDRESTDTQYF. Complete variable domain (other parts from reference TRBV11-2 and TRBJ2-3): EAGVAQSPRYKIIEKRQSVAFWCNPISGHATLYWYQQILGQGPKLLIQFQNNGVVDDSQLPKDRFSAERLKGVDSTLKIQPAKLEDSAVYLCASSLSDRESTDTQYFGPGTRLTVL.

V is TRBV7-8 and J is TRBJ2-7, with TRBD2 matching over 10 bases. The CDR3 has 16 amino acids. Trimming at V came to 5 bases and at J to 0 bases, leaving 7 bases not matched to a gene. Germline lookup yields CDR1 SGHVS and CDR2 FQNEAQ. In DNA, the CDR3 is TGTGCCAGCAGCGATCCCGGACTAGCGGCCTCCTACGAGCAGTACTTC. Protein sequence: CASSDPGLAASYEQYF.

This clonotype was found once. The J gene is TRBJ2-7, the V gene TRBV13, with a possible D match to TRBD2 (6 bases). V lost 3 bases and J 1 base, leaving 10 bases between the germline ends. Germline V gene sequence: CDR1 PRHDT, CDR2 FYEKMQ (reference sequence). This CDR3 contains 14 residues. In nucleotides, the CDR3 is TGTGCCAGCAGCTTCTCGAGCGGGTCCTACGAGCAGTACGTC. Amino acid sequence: CASSFSSGSYEQYV.

The CDR3 sequence: CSARDVEGPYYEQYV. CDR3 DNA: TGCAGTGCTAGGGACGTGGAGGGACCGTACTACGAGCAGTACGTC. This chain uses TRBV20-1 with TRBJ2-7, with D possibly being TRBD2 (6 bases). The CDR3 length is 15 residues. Trimming removed 3 bases from V and 3 bases from J, with 18 bases in between. Germline CDR1 reads DFQATT; CDR2 reads SNEGSKA (reference sequence).